The 12 T cell receptor beta chains given below trace back to one sample, sequenced in a study of cytomegalovirus exposure and HLA in healthy donors. Generated by immunoSEQ multiplex PCR, the TCRdb table keeps only in-frame clones and is missing some. The table has some 170,000 clones, about 96% seen once. The sample consisted of PBMCs. All receptors come from a woman between 18 and 29 years old in good health and CMV-seronegative.

This clone was seen once. The chain employs TRBV7-3 and TRBJ1-3, with 10 bases fitting TRBD1. Per germline, CDR1 SGHTA and CDR2 FQGTGA. Germline trimming cut 5 bases from V and 4 bases from J; bases unmatched to any gene: 8. The CDR3 totals 16 residues. The CDR3 loop is CASSLLGQGSGNTIYF. In DNA form, the CDR3 reads TGTGCCAGCAGCCTCTTGGGACAGGGGTCCGGAAACACCATATATTTT.

In nucleotides, the CDR3 is TGTGCCAGCAGCCCCCGACAGGGTGGTAATGAAAAACTGTTTTTT. Translated: CASSPRQGGNEKLFF. This chain uses TRBV11-2 with TRBJ1-4; TRBD1 agrees at 7 bases. Germline V gene sequence: CDR1 SGHAT, CDR2 FQNNGV. The length of the CDR3 is 15 residues. Trimming removed 5 bases from V and 4 bases from J; junction bases left unmatched: 7.

The CDR3 is CAISQTSGGPRDTQYF. The CDR3 DNA follows: TGTGCCATCAGCCAGACTAGCGGGGGGCCGCGGGATACGCAGTATTTT. The chain combines TRBV10-3 with TRBJ2-3, with 13 bases identical to TRBD2. CDR1 and CDR2 from the germline V gene are ENHRY and SYGVKD. With 6 bases clipped from V and 6 bases from J, the junction kept 9 bases outside the gene matches. CDR3 length: 16 amino acids.

This clone was seen only once. V usage is TRBV25-1 and J usage is TRBJ2-7, with D tentatively TRBD2 (6 bases). Looked up from germline, CDR1 is MGHDK and CDR2 is SYGVNS. This CDR3 contains 14 residues. The V and J ends lost 4 bases and 9 bases respectively, with 19 bases between them. The CDR3: CASSVPGDAAGQYF. DNA of the CDR3: TGTGCCAGCAGTGTGCCGGGGGACGCAGCGGGGCAGTACTTC.

The genes are TRBV5-5 and TRBJ1-2; 7 positions match TRBD1. Germline-derived CDR1 and CDR2 are SGHKS and YYEKEE (reference sequence). This CDR3 comprises 15 residues. V dropped 4 bases and J dropped 5; count of bases not matched to a gene: 11. CDR3 residues: CASSPEDRNVYGYTF. CDR3 DNA: TGTGCCAGCAGCCCCGAGGACAGGAACGTATATGGCTACACCTTC.

V and J are TRBV5-1 and TRBJ2-7, with 9 bases aligning to TRBD1. The CDR3 sequence is 14 residues long. V dropped 4 bases and J dropped 5; count of bases not matched to a gene: 7. Germline V gene data show CDR1 as SGHRS and CDR2 as YFSETQ. The CDR3 protein is CASSIGTGMDEQYF. The DNA for the CDR3 is TGCGCCAGCAGCATAGGGACAGGGATGGACGAGCAGTACTTC. The full variable domain, with the rest looked up from reference TRBV5-1 and TRBJ2-7, is KAGVTQTPRYLIKTRGQQVTLSCSPISGHRSVSWYQQTPGQGLQFLFEYFSETQRNKGNFPGRFSGRQFSNSRSEMNVSTLELGDSALYLCASSIGTGMDEQYFGPGTRLTVT.

The CDR3 coding sequence is TGTGCCAGCAGTTTAGCCAGCTCCTACGAGCAGTACTTC. This gives the protein CASSLASSYEQYF. The V and J genes are TRBV27 and TRBJ2-7, with D uncertain. The CDR3 runs 13 residues. V was pared by 2 bases and J by 0 bases, with 5 bases between. Germline-derived CDR1 and CDR2 are MNHEY and SMNVEV (reference sequence).

The chain carries TRBV11-2 and TRBJ2-2; 8 bases fit TRBD2. Unmatched junction bases numbered 4, after V lost 3 bases and J lost 1 base. CDR3 length equals 16 residues. Germline V gene lookup returns CDR1 SGHAT and CDR2 FQNNGV. In nucleotides, the CDR3 is TGTGCCAGCAGCTTGAGGACTAGCAGGAACACCGGGGAGCTGTTTTTT. Protein sequence: CASSLRTSRNTGELFF.

The V call is TRBV18, the J call TRBJ1-2; the D gene is possibly TRBD1 (6 bases). Per the germline V gene, CDR1 is KGHSH and CDR2 is LQKENI. V was shortened by 0 bases and J by 2 bases, with 13 bases between the two germline ends. The CDR3 has 16 residues. CDR3 sequence (DNA): TGTGCCAGCTCACCACCCATTCGAGGGGGAAACTATGGCTACACCTTC. It is translated as CASSPPIRGGNYGYTF.

The chain uses TRBV13 and TRBJ2-1; perhaps TRBD2 as D (7 bases). Germline assignment: CDR1 PRHDT and CDR2 FYEKMQ (reference sequence). The CDR3 sequence is 14 residues long. With 5 bases removed from V and 10 bases from J, the gap between germline ends came to 18 bases. The CDR3 is CASSAGGPRGEQFF. DNA for the CDR3: TGTGCCAGCAGCGCCGGGGGGCCCCGCGGAGAGCAGTTCTTC.

V usage is TRBV11-3 and J usage is TRBJ2-5, with a tentative D call TRBD2 (5 bases). This CDR3 spans 18 amino acids. Germline CDR1 reads SGHNT; CDR2 reads YENEEA. Trimming removed 4 bases at V and 5 bases at J, with 26 bases between. This CDR3 reads CASSSLECSTREGETQYF. For the CDR3, the DNA is TGTGCCAGCAGCTCCCTGGAGTGTTCAACACGGGAAGGCGAGACCCAGTACTTC.

The chain joins TRBV7-6 to TRBJ2-5; 7 nucleotides line up with TRBD2. Germline-derived CDR1 and CDR2 are SGHVS and FNYEAQ. The CDR3 extends over 14 amino acids. With 1 base clipped from V and 1 base from J, the junction kept 0 bases outside the gene matches. CDR3 sequence reads: CASSLGGGQETQYF. The CDR3 DNA reads TGTGCCAGCAGCTTAGGCGGGGGCCAAGAGACCCAGTACTTC.